Listed below are T cell receptor beta chains from one sample, sequenced in a study of shared clonotypes between healthy human individuals. This table comes from immunoSEQ multiplex PCR, and its TCRdb copy is limited to in-frame clones, with some not included. The sample has 2 million to 2.5 million clones; around 90% are singletons. The sample comprised naive CD4+ T cells from PBMCs. The receptors shown here come from a man aged 18 to 30 in good health. Some clones in this sample may be carry-over from other donors' samples. CDR3s include the opening cysteine and the closing phenylalanine or tryptophan.

v_call	j_call	cdr3_aa
TRBV18	TRBJ1-1	CASSPPPGNTEAFF
TRBV27	TRBJ1-5	CASSPTGRNQPQHF
TRBV28	TRBJ2-6	CASSPGTGGGANVLTF
TRBV19	TRBJ2-1	CASSRSGGPYNEQFF
TRBV4-1	TRBJ2-2	CASSHARDGRKTGELFF
TRBV9	TRBJ1-1	CASTPRQGALPQNTEAFF
TRBV7-2	TRBJ2-7	CASRPPGLDYEQYF
TRBV28	TRBJ2-1	CASSLLSLSNEQFF
TRBV9	TRBJ2-1	CASSVMGLGDAEQFF
TRBV7-9	TRBJ2-3	CASPSLGVLSTDTQYF
TRBV29-1	TRBJ2-1	CSVYSGRELDEQFF
TRBV2	TRBJ2-5	CASSYRRKETQYF
TRBV6-6	TRBJ1-1	CASSSRGAGGTEAFF
TRBV15	TRBJ2-7	CATSRVGQGQYEQYF
TRBV4-1	TRBJ2-1	CASRLTGNSYNEQFF
TRBV5-1	TRBJ2-7	CASSSTLRASGRLDSYEQYF
TRBV28	TRBJ1-1	CASRPPTLVTEAFF
TRBV19	TRBJ2-1	CASQNRPGSYYNEQFF
TRBV19	TRBJ1-2	CASRWTHYGYTF
TRBV4-2	TRBJ2-1	CASSQVSGAPGIYEQFF
TRBV4-1	TRBJ1-2	CASSQVGGARGYTF
TRBV5-1	TRBJ2-1	CASSLDPLAGGSDEQFF
TRBV27	TRBJ2-3	CASSYRGSTQYF
TRBV20-1	TRBJ2-3	CSAVRADTQYF
TRBV5-1	TRBJ2-7	CASRGPADEQYF
TRBV4-3	TRBJ1-5	CASSQEKGPGQPQHF
TRBV28	TRBJ1-1	CASSFDRGRTEAFF
TRBV2	TRBJ2-3	CASIRNSWGTDTQYF
TRBV13	TRBJ2-7	CASSPGPGQHYEQYF
TRBV6-5	TRBJ1-4	CASTQQGSGEKLFF
TRBV15	TRBJ2-7	CATSRDLLGVAEQYF
TRBV29-1	TRBJ1-4	CSVRAGIATNEKLFF